This T cell receptor (beta chain) was retrieved from a study of human T cells and chemical hapten exposure. Study-level background: The study sensitized with 2% DPC on a 2 cm by 2 cm patch of upper inner arm skin. Study results and limitations: While controls formed fewer of them, expanded TCRs formed significantly more large CDR3 similarity clusters.

A word on this clonotype: The target antigen is unknown.

One entry per CDR3 protein results from TCRdb running MiXCR on the RACE reads. The table records roughly 56,000 distinct CDR3 sequences, 8.5% to 10% of them present only once. Time point specified: pre-sensitization, week 0. Sample treatment: therapeutic diphenylcyclopropenone sensitization with weekly scalp DPC. Unfractionated whole blood served as the source for total RNA extraction. Researchers sampled blood before each patch test went on. The sample in question was whole blood, obtained in connection with sensitization to the hapten diphenylcyclopropenone (DPC). The receptor's source is a woman between 25 and 40 years old with alopecia areata. Some clones in this sample may be carry-over from other donors' samples.

The CDR3 loop is CASSLVRGGGANVLTF. In nucleotides, the CDR3 is TGTGCCAGCAGCTTAGTCCGGGGAGGCGGGGCCAACGTCCTGACTTTC. The genes are TRBV11-2 and TRBJ2-6, with D perhaps matching TRBD2 (6 bases). This CDR3 contains 16 residues. Germline lookup yields CDR1 SGHAT and CDR2 FQNNGV. V was clipped by 1 base and J by 4 bases, with 11 bases between them. Full variable domain (outside the CDR3, taken from reference TRBV11-2 and TRBJ2-6): EAGVAQSPRYKIIEKRQSVAFWCNPISGHATLYWYQQILGQGPKLLIQFQNNGVVDDSQLPKDRFSAERLKGVDSTLKIQPAKLEDSAVYLCASSLVRGGGANVLTFGAGSRLTVL.